Listed below are T cell receptor beta chains from one sample, sequenced in a study of blood T cell repertoires in COVID-19. Method: immunoSEQ multiplex PCR; TCRdb's copy keeps in-frame clones and lacks some. The table records a few hundred thousand clones, 85% to 90% of them present only once. Sequenced material: peripheral blood. These receptors were taken from a woman in her forties or fifties with COVID-19, enrolled during active disease. Both conserved end residues are part of each CDR3.

v_call: TRBV7-9
cdr3_aa: CASSLVVSGELFF

v_call: TRBV24-1
cdr3_aa: CATSDPQGDSRGLAEHKQFF

v_call: TRBV5-1
cdr3_aa: CASSWEGSDGYTF

v_call: TRBV5-1
cdr3_aa: CASSPLGQVSYNEQFF

v_call: TRBV6-5
cdr3_aa: CASRGQGRTEAFF

v_call: TRBV4-1
cdr3_aa: CASSQGEGEEPQHF

v_call: TRBV29-1
cdr3_aa: CSVERYSVNTEAFF

v_call: TRBV5-1
cdr3_aa: CASSPILPETQYF

v_call: TRBV3-1/TRBV3-2
cdr3_aa: CASSQGSPGANVLTF

v_call: TRBV27
cdr3_aa: CASSLGRSTDTQYF

v_call: TRBV19
cdr3_aa: CASSISSPGYNEQFF

v_call: TRBV6-6
cdr3_aa: CASRNEGQPSNQPQHF

v_call: TRBV27
cdr3_aa: CASSDGGRASNEQFF

v_call: TRBV6-2/TRBV6-3
cdr3_aa: CASSSAGTGESGYTF

v_call: TRBV7-9
cdr3_aa: CASSFSGTSGNNEQFF

v_call: TRBV3-1/TRBV3-2
cdr3_aa: CASSLGTGLQPQHF

v_call: TRBV28
cdr3_aa: CASSLQGPNTEAFF

v_call: TRBV24-1
cdr3_aa: CATLEDPQGYTF

v_call: TRBV7-2
cdr3_aa: CASSPKVSSGSANEQFF

v_call: TRBV27
cdr3_aa: CASSSGPPQPQHF

v_call: TRBV5-1
cdr3_aa: CASSLGLAGPYEQYF

v_call: TRBV12-3/TRBV12-4
cdr3_aa: CASSLQGIGGYTF

v_call: TRBV7-7
cdr3_aa: CASSDSPGETQYF

v_call: TRBV29-1
cdr3_aa: CSVDRSGRQGAFKNIQYF

v_call: TRBV27
cdr3_aa: CASSLQISYEQYF

v_call: TRBV27
cdr3_aa: CASSRLDGTSKGFF

v_call: TRBV4-3
cdr3_aa: CASSPSAGIGNSPLHF

v_call: TRBV27
cdr3_aa: CASSLSLQGAHGYTF

v_call: TRBV15
cdr3_aa: CATSMDRGSRGYTF

v_call: TRBV3-1/TRBV3-2
cdr3_aa: CASSQGLAVRNEQFF

v_call: TRBV4-3
cdr3_aa: CASSRQGASHGYTF

v_call: TRBV27
cdr3_aa: CASSKWDTRSGANVLTF

v_call: TRBV9
cdr3_aa: CASRPSLAGVPYEQYF

v_call: TRBV18
cdr3_aa: CASSRTDREHSPLHF

v_call: TRBV18
cdr3_aa: CASSPTAGPYEQYF

v_call: TRBV11-2
cdr3_aa: CASSKVGGMNTGELFF

v_call: TRBV11-2
cdr3_aa: CASSSSTGGYLEAFF

v_call: TRBV7-9
cdr3_aa: CASSLGTGGREQYF

v_call: TRBV3-1/TRBV3-2
cdr3_aa: CASSMVGDNTGELFF

v_call: TRBV19
cdr3_aa: CATQIGVREGLVGTQYF

v_call: TRBV11-3
cdr3_aa: CASSLGRNRYTF

v_call: TRBV7-9
cdr3_aa: CASSKTGGSYNSPLHF

v_call: TRBV7-8
cdr3_aa: CASSLAFSGLNNEQFF

v_call: TRBV5-4
cdr3_aa: CASSSRTGIDEQYF